The 20 T cell receptor beta chains below come from one sample, sequenced in a study of post-analysis software for immune sequencing data. These receptors are not linked to any known antigen. cDNA libraries of TCR beta carried unique molecular identifiers. TCRdb re-derived calls from the PCR reads in MiXCR, one entry per CDR3 protein. Seen here are roughly 700,000 distinct CDR3 sequences, 30% observed once, and the top ten hold approximately 0.6%. General study findings and limits: Four to six TRBV segments (TRBV5-6, TRBV5-1 and TRBV20-1 among them) occurred more frequently in patients than in controls.

Input material: blood. Every receptor here comes from a girl between 5 and 17 years old with multiple sclerosis.

The rearrangement links TRBV20-1 to TRBJ2-7; D is perhaps TRBD2 (6 bases). Germline V CDR1 and CDR2: DFQATT, SNEGSKA (reference sequence). Trimming shortened V by 0 bases and J by 9 bases, and 18 bases separated the two germline ends. This CDR3 has 14 residues. DNA of the CDR3: TGCAGTGCTAGAGATCGGCCGGGAGTGGTTTCGCAGTACTTC. Its protein is CSARDRPGVVSQYF.

The chain carries TRBV6-5 and TRBJ1-2; possibly TRBD1 for D (5 bases). The V end was cut by 8 bases, the J end by 7 bases, with 11 bases between. The CDR3 contains 11 residues. Germline CDR1 MNHEY, CDR2 SVGAGI. The CDR3 spells CASGGGLGYTF. The CDR3, as DNA: TGTGCCAGCGGCGGGGGTCTTGGCTACACCTTC.

The rearrangement links TRBV5-1 to TRBJ2-7; 10 bases are shared with TRBD1. Germline V gene lookup returns CDR1 SGHRS and CDR2 YFSETQ. V shed 3 bases and J 1 base; nucleotides not matched to a gene: 7. The CDR3 contains 16 residues. The CDR3 nucleotides are TGCGCCAGCAGCTGGGGGCCGGACAGGGGGTCCTACGAGCAGTACTTC. Translating gives CASSWGPDRGSYEQYF.

In its sample, this clonotype was seen a few times. The chain links TRBV6-5 to TRBJ2-7; the match to TRBD1 covers 10 bases. Germline CDR1 and CDR2: MNHEY and SVGAGI. This CDR3 contains 15 residues. J was trimmed by 4 bases and V by 3 bases; bases with no gene match: 6. The CDR3 nucleotides read TGTGCCAGCAGTTATCAGAGGACAGGGGGGTACGAGCAGTACTTC. Protein: CASSYQRTGGYEQYF.

The rearrangement joins TRBV29-1 to TRBJ2-7; D is uncertain. The DNA end favors TRBJ2-5, so the J call may be wrong. CDR3 length: 13 amino acids. Germline V lookup: CDR1 SQVTM, CDR2 ANQGSEA. DNA of the CDR3: TGCAGCGTTGCGTGGCGTTTCCAAGAGACCCAGTACTTC. It is translated as CSVAWRFQETQYF.

This chain connects TRBV5-1 to TRBJ1-1; 7 positions match TRBD1. Trimming took 10 bases from V and 4 from J; bases not matched to a gene: 13. This CDR3 is built from 14 residues. Germline values: CDR1 SGHRS, CDR2 YFSETQ. CDR3 loop: CAGAQGGASTEAFF. CDR3 coding DNA: TGCGCCGGCGCCCAGGGGGGGGCCAGCACTGAAGCTTTCTTT.

As concerns this clonotype: With a much larger clone just one base away, this may be a read error. This chain connects TRBV10-3 to TRBJ2-1; D tentatively reads TRBD1 or TRBD2 (5 bases each). This CDR3 is 16 amino acids long. V was clipped by 6 bases and J by 2 bases, with 17 bases between them. Looked up from germline, CDR1 is ENHRY and CDR2 is SYGVKD. The CDR3 here is CAIRGAGGSPYNEQFF. Written as DNA, the CDR3 is TGTGCCATCAGAGGGGCCGGAGGAAGCCCCTACAATGAGCAGTTCTTC.

This clonotype appeared a single time. The rearrangement uses TRBV9 and TRBJ2-2; 7 bases are shared with TRBD2. This CDR3 comprises 16 residues. The V segment lost 0 bases and the J segment 5 bases; nucleotides outside the gene matches: 7. Germline-derived CDR1 and CDR2 are SGDLS and YYNGEE. This CDR3 reads CASSVGGGRNTGELFF. CDR3 in DNA: TGTGCCAGCAGCGTAGGGGGCGGGAGAAATACCGGGGAGCTGTTTTTT.

V is TRBV15 and J is TRBJ2-7; the D gene is possibly TRBD1 (5 bases). Germline CDR1 is LNHNV and CDR2 is YYDKDF (reference sequence). This CDR3 region has 12 residues. V lost 3 bases and J lost 2, with 5 bases in between. CDR3 DNA: TGTGCCACCAGCAGGGACACCTACGAGCAGTACTTC. Translating gives CATSRDTYEQYF.

J is TRBJ1-1 and V is TRBV20-1; D not certain. Trimming stripped 2 bases from V and 7 bases from J, with 5 bases between. The CDR3 is made up of 10 amino acids. In germline, CDR1 is DFQATT, CDR2 SNEGSKA (reference sequence). The CDR3 reads CSARQVEAFF. The CDR3 DNA follows: TGCAGTGCTAGACAAGTTGAAGCTTTCTTT.

This sequence joins TRBV28 and TRBJ2-5, with 7 nucleotides matching TRBD1. Trimming removed 6 bases from V and 5 bases from J; junction bases left unmatched: 3. CDR3 length equals 12 residues. The germline V gene encodes CDR1 MDHEN and CDR2 SYDVKM. CDR3 amino acids: CASRTTGETQYF. The CDR3 bases are TGTGCCAGCAGGACGACAGGGGAGACCCAGTACTTC.

The chain recombines TRBV4-1 with TRBJ2-5, with TRBD2 identical over 13 bases. Germline-derived CDR1 and CDR2 are MGHRA and YSYEKL. The CDR3 length is 18 residues. The V and J ends lost 0 bases and 1 base, in that order; junction bases with no gene match: 5. In nucleotides, the CDR3 is TGCGCCAGCAGCCAAGAGACGGGGACTAGCGGGGCCCAAGAGACCCAGTACTTC. As protein: CASSQETGTSGAQETQYF.

A word on this clonotype: One junction end does not reproduce the germline sequence, and a read error may be involved. The rearrangement joins TRBV7-2 to TRBJ2-1; 10 positions agree with TRBD1. CDR3 length: 15 residues. Germline CDR1 and CDR2: SGHTA and FQGNSA. The CDR3 DNA reads as TGTGCCGGCAGCTTAGCCGGGACAGGGGCAGTTGAGCAGTTCTTC. Translated, it gives CAGSLAGTGAVEQFF.

This clonotype showed up just a few times. The rearrangement links TRBV5-8 to TRBJ1-1; 7 bases are shared with TRBD1. The J segment lost 7 bases and the V segment lost 4 bases, leaving 7 bases of the junction unmatched. This CDR3 has 13 residues. Germline V gene data show CDR1 as SGHTS and CDR2 as YDEGEE. This chain's CDR3 is CASSPVTGDEAFF. The CDR3, as DNA: TGTGCCAGCAGCCCCGTCACAGGGGATGAAGCTTTCTTT. Full variable domain (remainder filled in from reference TRBV5-8 and TRBJ1-1): EAGVTQSPTHLIKTRGQQATLRCSPISGHTSVYWYQQALGLGLQFLLWYDEGEERNRGNFPPRFSGRQFPNYSSELNVNALELEDSALYLCASSPVTGDEAFFGQGTRLTVV.

This clonotype has just a few counts. This sequence joins TRBV5-1 and TRBJ1-1; TRBD1 matches 10 bases. CDR1 and CDR2 (germline): SGHRS, YFSETQ. This CDR3 is 15 amino acids long. V was pared by 4 bases and J by 4 bases, with 7 bases of the junction left unmatched. CDR3 amino acids: CASSTQTGGITEAFF. The CDR3 nucleotides read TGCGCCAGCAGCACCCAGACAGGGGGCATCACTGAAGCTTTCTTT.

This chain uses TRBV20-1 with TRBJ1-1; 8 nucleotides align to TRBD1. Germline loops: CDR1 DFQATT, CDR2 SNEGSKA (reference sequence). This CDR3 has 13 amino acids. CDR3 DNA sequence: TGCGGATGTAAGACAGGGGTGAACACTGAAGCTTTCTTT. This sequence encodes CGCKTGVNTEAFF.

A few counts support this clonotype. The genes are TRBV4-1 and TRBJ2-5, with 7 bases fitting TRBD2. V trimming: 0 bases; J trimming: 4 bases; junction bases outside the gene matches: 5. Germline values: CDR1 MGHRA, CDR2 YSYEKL. The CDR3 has 15 amino acids. The CDR3 DNA reads TGCGCCAGCAGCCAAGACGGCTGGGGGGGAGAGACCCAGTACTTC. This encodes CASSQDGWGGETQYF.

This clonotype was counted a few times. The chain uses TRBV13 and TRBJ2-3, with 10 nucleotides matching TRBD2. The germline gives CDR1 PRHDT, CDR2 FYEKMQ (reference sequence). V shed 6 bases and J 2 bases; nucleotides not matched to a gene: 11. The CDR3 is 17 amino acids. CDR3 nucleotide sequence: TGTGCCAGCAGAATCCTCCAGCGGGAGGGCCCCACAGATACGCAGTATTTT. Its translation: CASRILQREGPTDTQYF. Together with reference TRBV13 and TRBJ2-3, the CDR3 gives the full variable domain: AAGVIQSPRHLIKEKRETATLKCYPIPRHDTVYWYQQGPGQDPQFLISFYEKMQSDKGSIPDRFSAQQFSDYHSELNMSSLELGDSALYFCASRILQREGPTDTQYFGPGTRLTVL.

V is TRBV27 and J is TRBJ2-7; weak D call: TRBD2 (6 bases). There are 14 residues in the CDR3. Germline values: CDR1 MNHEY, CDR2 SMNVEV (reference sequence). V was shortened by 3 bases and J by 4 bases, with 13 bases between the two germline ends. The CDR3 loop reads CASSLEGPSYEQYF. CDR3 sequence (DNA): TGTGCCAGCAGTTTGGAGGGTCCGTCTTACGAGCAGTACTTC.

V and J are TRBV20-1 and TRBJ1-6; a possible D gene is TRBD1 (6 bases). Trimming stripped 3 bases from V and 10 bases from J, with 7 bases between. The CDR3 covers 11 residues. From germline, CDR1 is DFQATT and CDR2 SNEGSKA (reference sequence). CDR3 sequence: CSARRGSPLHF. For the CDR3, the DNA is TGCAGTGCTAGGAGGGGGTCACCCCTCCACTTT.